This entry features one T cell receptor (beta chain) sequence. This clonotype was observed many times. Its cognate antigen has yet to be identified. The record has no base qualities; no much larger clone is one base away. Stable Graves' hyperthyroidism was defined as the absence of progression to ophthalmopathy over 18 months of follow-up. Hyperthyroidism patients were newly diagnosed, with disease duration under 2 months, and aged 18 to 65 years. Exclusion was applied to patients with uncontrolled infections, other autoimmune diseases, pregnancy or lactation. Clinical symptoms, serum thyroxine and TRAb, thyroid ultrasound, and orbital computed tomography formed the basis for the diagnoses. PBMCs were separated from 10 ml of fresh peripheral blood using Ficoll-Paque density gradient centrifugation. Total RNA was extracted using Trizol reagent, and RNA quality was assessed on an Agilent 2100 Bioanalyzer.

V has 5 bases trimmed and J has 5 bases trimmed; junction bases matching no gene number 9. CDR1 SEHNR and CDR2 FQNEAQ are derived from the germline V gene (reference sequence). The CDR3 contains 14 residues, cysteine and phenylalanine counted. The sequence is cut down to CDR3 DNA, 42 bases in frame from base 1. The TCR beta CDR3 regions were amplified from RNA transcripts. A first-round RT-PCR of the TCR CDR3 used the HTBI primer set with the Qiagen OneStep RT-PCR kit. Libraries were constructed in a second round of multiplex PCR, after which size selection and purification were carried out. Paired-end sequencing of the libraries was performed with 100 bp reads on an Illumina HiSeq2000. Under the source paper's analysis protocol: SOAPnuke was used to process the raw data, removing reads that contained adapters or uncalled bases, had a mean Phred below 15, or lacked an exact match to the constant primer or identifier. COPE v1.2.5 was used to merge the high-quality paired reads, and each unique nucleotide sequence was defined as a clonotype. MiTCR v1.1 was used to align clonotypes to the IMGT TRBV, TRBD and TRBJ reference segments. Only V-J combinations with frequency above 0.0001, covering 98% to 99.2% of repertoires, were analysed. A TCS score was defined as the ratio of F50 (clonal expansion) to E x V (chaos), with BLOSUM62-based TCRdist applied between CDR3 peptides within each V-J. Welch's t-statistics and random forest reduced around 510 V-J features to 13, which were used in a naive Bayes classifier (R e1071). TCRdb reanalyzed the raw reads on its own, using fastp at Q25 for trimming and MiXCR for clone calling, and kept in-frame beta chains. Each CDR3 protein gets just one entry, which takes the most common genes and DNA from the rows behind it. TCRdb, rather than the study authors, made the V and J calls. For this sample the table gives approximately 590,000 distinct CDR3 sequences, of which around a sixth were detected only once. About 7% of the sample is taken by the ten largest.

This record comes from a study of T cells in Graves' hyperthyroidism and ophthalmopathy (dated by TCRdb to between 2019 and 2020). With respect to the entire study: Peripheral blood samples were taken at the time of initial diagnosis, prior to any treatment. A discovery cohort of around 100 patients, roughly 45 with Graves' ophthalmopathy and about 60 with stable Graves' hyperthyroidism, was used to find distinguishing TCR V-J signatures. Prospective prediction of ophthalmopathy was tested in an independent validation cohort consisting of fewer than 20 hyperthyroidism patients and around 16 patients who later progressed to ophthalmopathy. The 90 or so discovery patients were randomly split 7:3 into training and test sets. The study also compared thyroid tissue and blood T-cell repertoires from 5 to 7 Graves' hyperthyroidism patients. After sampling, hyperthyroidism patients received methimazole starting at 30 mg daily, and ophthalmopathy patients received high-dose intravenous methylprednisolone. The paper describes TCR Vbeta CDR3 sequencing of 135 peripheral blood samples, made up of about 40 ophthalmopathy patients, some 80 hyperthyroidism patients and 17 progressor patients.

On the study overall, not on this receptor specifically: No statistical method was used to fix the sample size in advance, and group allocation was not hidden from the investigators. Most expanded thyroid clonotypes (frequency above 0.001) were also found in blood, which suggests that blood repertoires may mirror thyroid immune responses. In validation, the model predicted progression to ophthalmopathy with just under 71% sensitivity and approximately 78% specificity, a median of roughly seven months before onset. A model built on a 13 V-J signature distinguished ophthalmopathy from stable hyperthyroidism, reaching roughly 88% sensitivity and approximately 81% specificity in cross-validation and 80%/75% in testing.

This sequence was found in a woman aged 25 to 45 with Graves' hyperthyroidism. The rearranged chain carries TRBV7-9 and TRBJ2-7; 7 nucleotides in the junction match TRBD2. Sequencing was done on a sample of blood. The nucleotides are TGTGCCAGCAGCCACGGGGCGGGAGCCCACGAGCAGTACTTC. Its protein product is CASSHGAGAHEQYF.